This TCR beta chain was identified in a study of neurological immune-mediated disorders. 5'RACE with 10-nucleotide random UMIs produced the cDNA. MiXCR was run by TCRdb on the 5' RACE reads, yielding one entry per CDR3 protein. Of about 30,000 distinct CDR3 sequences in the sample, 15% were seen once. J was trimmed by 1 base and V by 7 bases; bases with no gene match: 3. Germline loops: CDR1 DFQATT, CDR2 SNEGSKA (reference sequence). This CDR3 is built from 12 residues. The gene calls are TRBV20-1 and TRBJ2-5, with TRBD2 identical over 7 bases. The sequenced sample consisted of PBMCs. The receptor was derived from a man aged 65 to 79 in good health. CDR3 amino acids: CSGEGRQETQYF. CDR3 coding DNA: TGCAGTGGGGAGGGCCGCCAAGAGACCCAGTACTTC.